The entry that follows covers one T cell receptor beta chain sequence. There are a few counts of this clonotype. The clone's antigen remains unknown. No clone much larger than this one lies a single base away; base qualities are absent. Library creation used RACE. Sequencing was carried out with a NextSeq 500. Library preparation attached unique molecular identifiers to individual cDNA molecules for quantitative, reproducible TCR counting. For every blood RNA sample, sequencing covered both the TCR alpha and TCR beta chains. Per the original workflow: A median of around 100,000 TCRs per sample was observed, with a range of about 20,000 to 700,000. The Decombinator software suite was used to annotate V, J and CDR3 in the TCR reads. For PS versus PT1 abundance plots, all samples were subsampled to the same number of TCRs (28,000). TCRs were defined as expanded if absent before sensitization and observed at least eight times at the 2-week time point. TCRdb redid the processing of the public reads, applying fastp at Q25 and MiXCR, and retained in-frame beta chains. Each CDR3 protein appears once, grouped with its most common genes and DNA. It is TCRdb's table, rather than the study itself, that gives the V and J calls and clone size. A total of roughly 360,000 distinct CDR3 sequences appear in this sample, roughly 5% of them only once. The ten top clones hold around 2% of the sample.

The data are from a study of human T cells and chemical hapten exposure (dated by TCRdb to about 2021). Turning to the overall study: For sensitization, 2% DPC in acetone was applied to a 2 cm by 2 cm area of upper inner arm skin. Throughout the study period of roughly 24 weeks, patients also received therapeutic DPC doses to the scalp every week. Patch testing was performed on the upper back with Finn chambers containing 0.01% DPC, and the patch tests were scored after 6 days according to International Contact Dermatitis Research Group standards. Alopecia areata with under or over 50% scalp involvement, alopecia totalis and alopecia universalis were represented in the patient cohort, which was mostly female. Libraries were combined into a pool for sequencing, and differences in TCR yield between samples came mainly from small differences in library volumes within the pool. The study tracked peripheral blood TCR repertoire changes in vivo during primary and secondary sensitization to the hapten diphenylcyclopropenone (DPC) in alopecia patients. Blood samples were taken from patients before sensitization (week 0) and at 2, 6 and about 24 weeks after DPC sensitization. Blood for TCR sequencing was provided by twenty-nine alopecia patients at one to four time points (pre-sensitization, 2, 6 and 24 weeks). Here is what the overall study found, with its caveats: All patients had alopecia, a presumed autoimmune disease, so their immune response might differ from that of healthy individuals. Repeated subsampling changed both the strength of the expansion versus patch-test correlation and the threshold at which the correlation became significant. Compared with pre-sensitization or healthy control sets, expanded TCRs formed significantly more large CDR3 similarity clusters, which is consistent with antigen-driven responses. Patch test score was positively correlated with the number of PT1 expanded TCRs, with significance at thresholds 8, 16 and 32 but not at 4. DPC sensitization did not change the number of TCRs with a frequency above 1 in 1000, and there was no evidence of changes in global repertoire structure.

This specimen's time point label, interpreted: patch test 1, 2 weeks after DPC sensitization. In light of the paper, this sample's treatment or condition label describes: therapeutic diphenylcyclopropenone sensitization with weekly scalp DPC. At each patch-test visit, blood was drawn before the patch test was applied. Eligible patients were aged 18 to 70, diagnosed with alopecia, deemed suitable for DPC therapy, and excluded if pregnant. Total RNA was extracted from unfractionated whole blood collected in Tempus Blood RNA tubes. From its cysteine to its phenylalanine, the CDR3 spans 13 amino acids. The entry retains the CDR3 DNA only, 39 bases that are in frame from base 1. A distance of 10 bases separates the germline ends of V and J, which lose 6 bases and 0 bases respectively. According to the germline V gene (reference sequence), CDR1 reads DFQATT and CDR2 reads SNEGSKA.

The sample in question was whole blood, obtained in connection with sensitization to the hapten diphenylcyclopropenone (DPC). The TCR comes from a woman in her forties or fifties with alopecia areata. Some clones in this sample may be carry-over from other donors' samples. The sequence links TRBV20-1 to TRBJ2-3; a confident D gene designation cannot be given. In nucleotide form, the sequence is TGCAGTGCCCCGGGCTACAGCACAGATACGCAGTATTTT. This translates into CSAPGYSTDTQYF.